The 20 T cell receptor beta chains listed next were all sequenced from one sample in a study of T cell repertoires in cytomegalovirus infection. TCRdb passed the reads through MiXCR, listing each CDR3 protein once. Of more than 200,000 distinct CDR3 sequences listed, approximately 10% are singletons. The sequencing input was PBMCs. Receptors originate from a human donor in good health (CMV status not recorded). Some clones in this sample may be carry-over from other donors' samples.

The chain employs TRBV20-1 and TRBJ2-5; 12 nucleotides match TRBD2. CDR1 and CDR2 from the germline V gene are DFQATT and SNEGSKA (reference sequence). This CDR3 region has 17 residues. The junction had 12 bases not matched to a gene; V was cut back by 2 bases and J by 5 bases. CDR3 loop: CSARPLKTSGGSETQYF. For the CDR3, the DNA is TGCAGTGCTAGACCTCTTAAGACTAGCGGGGGAAGTGAGACCCAGTACTTC.

In this sample, this clonotype turned up many times. The gene calls are TRBV7-2 and TRBJ1-6, with TRBD1 identical over 7 bases. Germline CDR1 reads SGHTA; CDR2 reads FQGNSA. The V and J ends lost 3 bases and 7 bases, in that order; junction bases with no gene match: 3. The CDR3 is 14 residues long. CDR3 bases: TGTGCCAGCAGCTTCCAGGGGGACAATTCACCCCTCCACTTT. Translation gives CASSFQGDNSPLHF.

This clonotype was detected many times. This chain joins TRBV5-1 and TRBJ2-5; no definite D call. Germline V gene sequence: CDR1 SGHRS, CDR2 YFSETQ. The CDR3 loop spans 14 amino acids. Trimming shortened V by 4 bases and J by 5 bases, and 15 bases separated the two germline ends. The CDR3 region has the DNA TGCGCCAGCAGCCCCGGCCAGTGGCACGAGACCCAGTACTTC. The encoded protein is CASSPGQWHETQYF.

This clonotype showed up just a few times. V and J are TRBV10-2 and TRBJ1-2, with D tentatively TRBD1 (5 bases). The CDR3 spans 13 residues. With 4 bases removed from V and 10 bases from J, the gap between germline ends came to 16 bases. Germline CDR1 reads WSHSY; CDR2 reads SAAADI. The CDR3 protein is CASSGGFTGTYTF. The CDR3 region has the DNA TGCGCCAGCAGTGGTGGTTTCACAGGTACCTACACCTTC.

Ten or more counts support this clonotype. The chain is built from TRBV7-2 and TRBJ2-1; D tentatively reads TRBD1 or TRBD2 (5 bases each). Germline CDR1 reads SGHTA; CDR2 reads FQGNSA. V was shortened by 5 bases and J by 0 bases, with 17 bases between the two germline ends. This CDR3 contains 17 residues. The CDR3 here is CASSAAVLGDSYNEQFF. The CDR3 DNA follows: TGTGCCAGCAGCGCCGCAGTACTAGGGGACTCCTACAATGAGCAGTTCTTC. Complete variable domain (other parts from reference TRBV7-2 and TRBJ2-1): GAGVSQSPSNKVTEKGKDVELRCDPISGHTALYWYRQSLGQGLEFLIYFQGNSAPDKSGLPSDRFSAERTGGSVSTLTIQRTQQEDSAVYLCASSAAVLGDSYNEQFFGPGTRLTVL.

This clonotype showed up many times. The chain joins TRBV7-2 to TRBJ1-5, with D perhaps TRBD1 (6 bases). Germline V gene data show CDR1 as SGHTA and CDR2 as FQGNSA. The CDR3 totals 14 residues. V was trimmed by 4 bases and J by 7 bases, leaving 14 bases between them. CDR3 sequence reads: CASSSSGVTQPQHF. CDR3 nucleotides: TGTGCCAGCAGCTCGTCAGGGGTAACACAGCCCCAGCATTTT.

This clonotype was detected many times. The chain employs TRBV5-6 and TRBJ2-5, with a tentative D call TRBD1 (6 bases). This CDR3 has 13 residues. V was pared by 5 bases and J by 1 base, with 9 bases between. The germline CDR1 and CDR2 sequences are SGHDT and YYEEEE. CDR3 amino acids: CASRPDSQETQYF. CDR3 nucleotide sequence: TGTGCCAGCAGACCGGACAGCCAAGAGACCCAGTACTTC.

V is TRBV20-1 and J is TRBJ2-1; 10 bases map to TRBD2. V trimming: 1 base; J trimming: 3 bases; junction bases outside the gene matches: 9. Germline lookup yields CDR1 DFQATT and CDR2 SNEGSKA (reference sequence). CDR3 size: 17 residues. The CDR3 DNA follows: TGCAGTGCTAGAGGGGGGTCTAGCGGGAGCCACTACAATGAGCAGTTCTTC. Translation: CSARGGSSGSHYNEQFF.

The chain joins TRBV20-1 to TRBJ2-6, with 9 bases aligning to TRBD1. Germline trimming cut 5 bases from V and 2 bases from J; bases unmatched to any gene: 7. This CDR3 contains 16 residues. Germline V gives CDR1 DFQATT, CDR2 SNEGSKA (reference sequence). The CDR3 reads CSALGQGKAGANVLTF. In nucleotides, the CDR3 is TGCAGTGCTCTAGGACAGGGGAAGGCTGGGGCCAACGTCCTGACTTTC.

This clonotype has a handful of counts. The chain is built from TRBV29-1 and TRBJ2-1, with 7 positions matching TRBD1. CDR1 is SQVTM and CDR2 is ANQGSEA in the germline V gene. Trimming removed 1 base from V and 10 bases from J; junction bases left unmatched: 10. The CDR3 length is 14 residues. The CDR3 DNA reads as TGCAGCGTTGAAGGCCTCAGGGGGTGGAACGAGCAGTTCTTC. Amino acids: CSVEGLRGWNEQFF.

This clonotype appeared a few times. The chain links TRBV2 to TRBJ2-7; the match to TRBD1 covers 9 bases. The CDR3 runs 13 residues. Per germline, CDR1 SNHLY and CDR2 FYNNEI. Trimming at V came to 6 bases and at J to 5 bases, leaving 5 bases not matched to a gene. CDR3 loop: CASSRDRDHEQYF. The CDR3 nucleotides read TGTGCCAGCAGCCGGGACAGGGACCACGAGCAGTACTTC.

This clonotype was counted many times. The chain couples TRBV7-2 to TRBJ1-5, with D unresolved. V was trimmed by 6 bases and J by 7 bases, leaving 10 bases between them. Germline values: CDR1 SGHTA, CDR2 FQGNSA. This CDR3 has 12 residues. CDR3 nucleotide sequence: TGTGCCAGCAGGGGCTTCGGGCAGCCCCAGCATTTT. It translates to CASRGFGQPQHF.

The J gene is TRBJ1-1, the V gene TRBV11-2; TRBD1 aligns across 7 bases. Losses at the gene ends were 1 base for V and 1 base for J; bases not matched to a gene: 9. In germline, CDR1 is SGHAT, CDR2 FQNNGV. The length of the CDR3 is 17 residues. The CDR3 nucleotides read TGTGCCAGCAGCTTAGGGCCTATGACAGGGAGGAACACTGAAGCTTTCTTT. It encodes CASSLGPMTGRNTEAFF. Full variable domain (remainder filled in from reference TRBV11-2 and TRBJ1-1): EAGVAQSPRYKIIEKRQSVAFWCNPISGHATLYWYQQILGQGPKLLIQFQNNGVVDDSQLPKDRFSAERLKGVDSTLKIQPAKLEDSAVYLCASSLGPMTGRNTEAFFGQGTRLTVV.

This clonotype was seen repeatedly, ten times or more. The V call is TRBV12-3 or TRBV12-4, the J call TRBJ2-3, with D possibly being TRBD2 (6 bases). Trimming took off 7 bases at V and 6 bases at J, with 11 bases between the two ends. The CDR3 consists of 12 residues. CDR3 region: CASIRSGDTQYF. CDR3 sequence (DNA): TGTGCCAGCATCCGGAGCGGGGATACGCAGTATTTT.

A note on this clonotype: One end of the junction does not line up with germline, which may come from a read error. The chain recombines TRBV10-3 with TRBJ2-7; D may be TRBD2 (7 bases). The CDR3 loop spans 14 amino acids. The germline CDR1 and CDR2 sequences are ENHRY and SYGVKD. The CDR3 nucleotides read TGTGCCATCAATGAGGGGGGGGCATCCTACGAGCAGTACTTC. Residues: CAINEGGASYEQYF.

This clonotype appeared many times. V and J are TRBV29-1 and TRBJ2-1; D is ambiguous. The CDR3 consists of 15 residues. Per germline, CDR1 SQVTM and CDR2 ANQGSEA. With 1 base removed from V and 0 bases from J, the gap between germline ends came to 10 bases. CDR3 protein: CSVEGLQDSYNEQFF. Here the CDR3 DNA reads TGCAGCGTTGAAGGTCTCCAAGACTCCTACAATGAGCAGTTCTTC.

The table lists this clonotype with many counts. The chain is built from TRBV7-2 and TRBJ2-7; 9 positions agree with TRBD2. CDR1 is SGHTA, CDR2 FQGNSA, per germline. The CDR3 runs 15 residues. The V and J ends lost 1 base and 2 bases, in that order; junction bases with no gene match: 3. CDR3 coding DNA: TGTGCCAGCAGCTTAGGTAGCGGGGGAACCTACGAGCAGTACTTC. The encoded protein is CASSLGSGGTYEQYF.

This chain uses TRBV5-4 with TRBJ2-2, with TRBD1 identical over 8 bases. CDR1 and CDR2 (germline): SGHNT, YYREEE (reference sequence). This CDR3 is 16 amino acids long. After removal of 3 bases from V and 4 bases from J, the junction contained 8 bases not matched to a gene. CDR3 in amino acids: CASSSARDRSTGELFF. The DNA of the CDR3 is TGTGCCAGCAGCTCAGCAAGGGACAGGAGCACCGGGGAGCTGTTTTTT.

This clonotype was seen a handful of times. V gene TRBV5-4 combines with J gene TRBJ2-2, with TRBD1 as a possible D gene (5 bases). Trimming pared 4 bases from V and 0 bases from J, leaving 10 bases between. The CDR3 has 15 residues. CDR1 is SGHNT and CDR2 is YYREEE in the germline V gene (reference sequence). This CDR3 reads CASSHDSPNTGELFF. The DNA for the CDR3 is TGTGCCAGCAGCCACGACAGCCCGAACACCGGGGAGCTGTTTTTT.

This clonotype was counted many times. This chain links TRBV11-3 with TRBJ2-3; D gene unclear. This CDR3 is 13 amino acids long. Germline V lookup: CDR1 SGHNT, CDR2 YENEEA. V lost 4 bases to trimming and J lost 2 bases, with 7 bases between them. The CDR3 DNA reads as TGTGCCAGCAGCTCCGGGCCCACAGATACGCAGTATTTT. This translates into CASSSGPTDTQYF.